These 8 T cell receptor beta chains share one sample of origin, sequenced in a study of blood T cell repertoires in COVID-19. Sequencing was performed with immunoSEQ multiplex PCR; in TCRdb, only in-frame clones are kept and a portion is missing. This table holds approximately 240,000 clones, roughly 82% found once. The sequenced sample consisted of peripheral blood. These receptors all come from a woman older than 75 with active or convalescent COVID-19.

The J gene is TRBJ2-7, the V gene TRBV6-6, with D maybe TRBD1 (6 bases). The germline V gene has CDR1 MNHNY and CDR2 SVGAGI (reference sequence). The V gene lost 6 bases and the J gene lost 4 bases, with 13 bases spanning the gap. The CDR3 sequence is 13 residues long. CDR3 amino acids: CASRPGQLYEQYF. DNA for the CDR3: TGTGCCAGCAGACCTGGACAGCTTTACGAGCAGTACTTC.

The chain's CDR3 is CASSPGQGWTGELFF. Written as DNA, the CDR3 is TGTGCCAGCAGCCCGGGACAGGGTTGGACCGGGGAGCTGTTTTTT. The rearrangement links TRBV6-4 to TRBJ2-2, with 9 bases matching TRBD1. The CDR3 length is 15 residues. Germline trimming cut 6 bases from V and 5 bases from J; bases unmatched to any gene: 7. From germline, CDR1 is MRHNA and CDR2 SNTAGT.

The chain employs TRBV27 and TRBJ2-2; weak D call: TRBD2 (6 bases). CDR1 is MNHEY and CDR2 is SMNVEV in the germline V gene (reference sequence). Trimming pared 6 bases from V and 3 bases from J, leaving 23 bases between. This CDR3 contains 18 residues. This CDR3 is CASRPGSREDRDTGELFF. The CDR3 region has the DNA TGTGCCAGCAGACCCGGGAGTCGAGAGGATCGTGACACCGGGGAGCTGTTTTTT.

The chain employs TRBV28 and TRBJ1-2; a weak D match, TRBD1 (6 bases). Germline V gene lookup returns CDR1 MDHEN and CDR2 SYDVKM. The CDR3 covers 12 residues. V was trimmed by 8 bases and J by 3 bases, leaving 10 bases between them. The CDR3 DNA reads TGTGCCAGCGGACAGACCTACTATGGCTACACCTTC. Translation gives CASGQTYYGYTF.

The chain carries TRBV18 and TRBJ1-4; unclear D gene. Germline assignment: CDR1 KGHSH and CDR2 LQKENI. V gave up 1 base and J gave up 8 bases, with 17 bases separating them. The CDR3 runs 16 residues. The CDR3 coding sequence is TGTGCCAGCTCACCACAGAGACTATATGGGGTCGAAAAACTGTTTTTT. It specifies CASSPQRLYGVEKLFF.

The chain uses TRBV27 and TRBJ2-7; D possibly corresponds to TRBD1 (5 bases). The CDR3 length is 15 residues. The germline gives CDR1 MNHEY, CDR2 SMNVEV (reference sequence). Trimming took 6 bases from V and 1 from J, leaving 16 bases between them. DNA for the CDR3: TGTGCCAGCAGCGTAGGGTTACCAGGGTCCTACGAGCAGTACTTC. Its translation: CASSVGLPGSYEQYF.

A few counts support this clone. The V and J genes are TRBV5-1 and TRBJ2-7; D may be TRBD2 (5 bases). There are 13 residues in the CDR3. CDR1 is SGHRS and CDR2 is YFSETQ in the germline V gene. Trimming removed 0 bases at V and 7 bases at J, with 11 bases between. CDR3 residues: CASSLDGMGEQYF. For the CDR3, the DNA is TGCGCCAGCAGCTTGGACGGGATGGGGGAGCAGTACTTC.

As regards this clone: This specimen includes other DNA sequences encoding the same CDR3. V is TRBV9 and J is TRBJ1-2; a weak D match, TRBD1 (6 bases). Trimming removed 2 bases at V and 2 bases at J, with 7 bases between. CDR3 length: 13 amino acids. Germline V gives CDR1 SGDLS, CDR2 YYNGEE. The CDR3 bases are TGTGCCAGCAGCGTTGGACAGAACTATGGCTACACCTTC. Residues: CASSVGQNYGYTF.